These T cell receptor beta chains were read from a single sample in a study of T cells in Graves' hyperthyroidism and ophthalmopathy. A single record per CDR3 protein comes from TCRdb applying MiXCR to the multiplex PCR reads. Of around 340,000 distinct CDR3 sequences listed, around 16% were seen once; the top ten hold around 33%. Sequenced: blood. Every receptor here comes from a man in his thirties or forties with Graves' hyperthyroidism. Each CDR3 is given with its conserved first and last residue. The order of the fields is CDR3 protein, CDR3 DNA, D gene, V gene, clone size, J gene. A D gene is named only where the DNA matches it firmly. Size tells how often a clone was seen (once, few, many) or the class of an expanded clone, and some rows leave it out.

CASSFPSGGGYGYTF,TGTGCCAGCAGTTTTCCTTCAGGAGGAGGCTATGGCTACACCTTC,-,TRBV28,-,TRBJ1-2
CSVEDSLQETQYF,TGCAGCGTTGAGGACTCGCTACAAGAGACCCAGTACTTC,-,TRBV29-1,many,TRBJ2-5
CASSLTTAMNTEAFF,TGTGCCAGCAGCTTAACGACAGCCATGAACACTGAAGCTTTCTTT,-,TRBV5-4,-,TRBJ1-1
CASSAGGTLYEQYF,TGTGCCAGCAGCGCGGGCGGGACCTTGTACGAGCAGTACTTC,-,TRBV7-9,-,TRBJ2-7
CASSPGGFTNTQYF,TGTGCCAGCAGCCCCGGTGGTTTCACAAATACGCAGTATTTT,-,TRBV7-9,-,TRBJ2-3
CASCEGVPNEQFF,TGTGCCAGCTGTGAGGGAGTTCCCAATGAGCAGTTCTTC,-,TRBV18,many,TRBJ2-1
CASSLSKQETQYF,TGTGCCAGCTCACTCTCGAAACAAGAGACCCAGTACTTC,-,TRBV18,many,TRBJ2-5
CASSFSAGGHETEAFF,TGTGCCAGCAGCTTCTCTGCAGGGGGCCACGAAACTGAAGCTTTCTTT,TRBD1,TRBV7-9,-,TRBJ1-1
CACLRNNEQFF,TGTGCATGTTTGCGGAACAATGAGCAGTTCTTC,-,TRBV12-3/TRBV12-4,many,TRBJ2-1
CASSLEVGRSGNTIYF,TGTGCCAGCAGCTTAGAGGTTGGTCGCTCTGGAAACACCATATATTTT,-,TRBV7-8,many,TRBJ1-3
CAISDHTGGPGELFF,TGTGCCATCAGTGATCATACAGGGGGCCCCGGGGAGCTGTTTTTT,TRBD1,TRBV10-3,-,TRBJ2-2
CASSPPGGTEAFF,TGTGCCAGCTCACCACCCGGGGGAACTGAAGCTTTCTTT,-,TRBV18,many,TRBJ1-1
CSARVGEDRREQKLFF,TGCAGTGCTAGAGTGGGGGAAGACAGGAGGGAGCAAAAACTGTTTTTT,-,TRBV20-1,few,TRBJ1-4